This T cell receptor beta chain was captured in a study of tumor-infiltrating lymphocytes in primary liver carcinoma. Using a constant-region primer together with ProtoScript II reverse transcriptase, TCR beta cDNA was made from 450 to 600 ng of total RNA. Slightly modified ARM-PCR, run as three nested multiplex PCR rounds, produced the TCR beta libraries. From the multiplex PCR reads, TCRdb called clonotypes with MiXCR, one entry per CDR3 protein. The sample carries over 100,000 distinct CDR3 sequences, around 70% recorded once. Unsorted bulk tissue, about 20-32 mg of it, served as the source for co-extraction of RNA and DNA. This sequence originates from a woman aged 60-75 years with primary liver carcinoma and hepatitis B virus infection. Sequenced input: tumor-adjacent normal liver tissue.

CDR3 loop: CASRRERDYTGKLFF. CDR3 bases: TGTGCCAGCAGACGGGAGCGGGATTACACTGGGAAACTGTTTTTT. The genes are TRBV11-1 and TRBJ2-2, with 7 bases that match TRBD2. There are 15 residues in the CDR3. J lost 14 bases, V lost 6 bases, and 18 bases had no gene match. The germline CDR1 and CDR2 sequences are SGHAT and FQDESV (reference sequence).